This T cell receptor (beta chain) derives from a study of radiotherapy plus CTLA-4 blockade in lung cancer. Study-wide context: Around 18% of enrolled patients responded objectively, and roughly 30% had disease control.

The method was immunoSEQ multiplex PCR; TCRdb's version includes in-frame clones alone and lacks a portion of them. The sample lists about 80,000 clones; approximately 84% were seen once. V gave up 11 bases and J gave up 2 bases; unmatched junction bases: 11. CDR1 and CDR2 (germline): ENHRY, SYGVKD. This CDR3 contains 15 residues. The source was peripheral blood, collected from a patient treated with radiotherapy plus ipilimumab. This clonotype was obtained from a human donor with non-small cell lung cancer who had stable disease on radiotherapy plus ipilimumab. V gene TRBV10-3 combines with J gene TRBJ2-2; 7 bases map to TRBD2. The CDR3 DNA sequence: TGTGCCTCAACTGGCCTAGCGGTTAACACCGGGGAGCTGTTTTTT. It codes for CASTGLAVNTGELFF.